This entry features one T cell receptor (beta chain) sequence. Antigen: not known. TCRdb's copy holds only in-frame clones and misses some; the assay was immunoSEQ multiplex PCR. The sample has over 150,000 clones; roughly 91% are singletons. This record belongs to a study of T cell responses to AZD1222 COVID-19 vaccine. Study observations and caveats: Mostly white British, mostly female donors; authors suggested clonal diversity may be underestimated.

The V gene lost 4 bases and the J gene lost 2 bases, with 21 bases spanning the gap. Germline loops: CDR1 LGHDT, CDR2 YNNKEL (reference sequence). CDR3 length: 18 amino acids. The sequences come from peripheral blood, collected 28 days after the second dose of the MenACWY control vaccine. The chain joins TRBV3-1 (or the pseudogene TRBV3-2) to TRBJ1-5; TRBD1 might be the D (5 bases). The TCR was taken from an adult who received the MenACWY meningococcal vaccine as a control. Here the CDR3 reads CASSPTEYQGTGNQPQHF. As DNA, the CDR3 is TGTGCCAGCAGCCCGACAGAGTATCAGGGTACGGGCAATCAGCCCCAGCATTTT.